Shown below are 18 T cell receptor beta chains from a single sample sequenced in a study of cytomegalovirus exposure and HLA in healthy donors. Primers: 60 Vbeta forward and 13 Jbeta reverse. Clones were read by immunoSEQ multiplex PCR, and TCRdb kept only the in-frame ones, dropping some. The repertoire holds 150,000 to 200,000 clones, with 60% to 80% as singletons. The specimen sequenced was PBMCs. The receptors were gathered from a man aged 18 to 29 in good health and CMV-seropositive.

The genes are TRBV6-5 and TRBJ1-2, with TRBD1 as a possible D gene (6 bases). Trimming took 6 bases from V and 4 from J, leaving 15 bases between them. Germline lookup yields CDR1 MNHEY and CDR2 SVGAGI. The CDR3 totals 14 residues. The CDR3 region is CASRTGQGSYGYTF. The CDR3 DNA reads TGTGCCAGCAGGACGGGACAAGGAAGCTATGGCTACACCTTC.

The rearrangement uses TRBV2 and TRBJ2-5, with D unresolved. The CDR3 length is 16 residues. Germline-derived CDR1 and CDR2 are SNHLY and FYNNEI. Trimming cost V 7 bases and J 2 bases, with 20 bases left between them. CDR3 bases: TGTGCCAGCAACTACATGGGTCCAGAGGTTCAAGAGACCCAGTACTTC. This gives the protein CASNYMGPEVQETQYF.

The CDR3 region has the DNA TGTGCCAGCAGTGAACAGGGTTCTAAGTCAGGAAACACCATATATTTT. Translation gives CASSEQGSKSGNTIYF. The chain combines TRBV6-1 with TRBJ1-3; D perhaps matches TRBD1 (5 bases). Looked up from germline, CDR1 is MNHNS and CDR2 is SASEGT. The CDR3 is 16 residues long. The V and J ends lost 2 bases and 4 bases respectively, with 15 bases between them.

The chain couples TRBV30 to TRBJ2-7; TRBD2 might be the D (5 bases). The CDR3 sequence is 12 residues long. V lost 0 bases to trimming and J lost 4 bases, with 7 bases between them. From germline, CDR1 is GTSNPN and CDR2 SVGIG (reference sequence). CDR3 protein: CAWSVLEYEQYF. CDR3 nucleotide sequence: TGTGCCTGGAGTGTACTAGAGTACGAGCAGTACTTC.

The chain joins TRBV28 to TRBJ1-2; D not certain. Deletions cut 6 bases from V and 2 bases from J, with 13 bases between. There are 14 residues in the CDR3. Per the germline V gene, CDR1 is MDHEN and CDR2 is SYDVKM. The chain's CDR3 is CASSPPGENYGYTF. The DNA of the CDR3 is TGTGCCAGCAGCCCCCCAGGTGAGAACTATGGCTACACCTTC.

This rearrangement joins TRBV28 to TRBJ2-3; 15 nucleotides line up with TRBD2. The CDR3 sequence is 17 residues long. V shed 6 bases, J shed 2 bases, and the junction held 6 bases outside the gene matches. Germline V gene sequence: CDR1 MDHEN, CDR2 SYDVKM. The CDR3 loop reads CASRSGLAGGYTDTQYF. DNA for the CDR3: TGTGCCAGCAGGTCGGGACTAGCGGGGGGATACACAGATACGCAGTATTTT. Together with reference TRBV28 and TRBJ2-3, the CDR3 gives the full variable domain: DVKVTQSSRYLVKRTGEKVFLECVQDMDHENMFWYRQDPGLGLRLIYFSYDVKMKEKGDIPEGYSVSREKKERFSLILESASTNQTSMYLCASRSGLAGGYTDTQYFGPGTRLTVL.

With regard to this clone: A junction end diverges from the germline sequence, so it may reflect a read error. The chain combines TRBV5-4 with TRBJ2-3; 14 positions match TRBD2. Per the germline V gene, CDR1 is SGHNT and CDR2 is YYREEE (reference sequence). This CDR3 spans 16 amino acids. The CDR3 region is CARSRRTSGRSDTQYF. CDR3 in DNA: TGTGCCCGCAGTCGGCGGACTAGCGGGAGGTCAGATACGCAGTATTTT. The whole variable domain, filled in from reference TRBV5-4 and TRBJ2-3, reads ETGVTQSPTHLIKTRGQQVTLRCSSQSGHNTVSWYQQALGQGPQFIFQYYREEENGRGNFPPRFSGLQFPNYSSELNVNALELDDSALYLCARSRRTSGRSDTQYFGPGTRLTVL.

This clone was recorded a few times. J is TRBJ1-6 and V is TRBV5-6; 9 positions agree with TRBD1. This CDR3 is 19 amino acids long. V lost 3 bases, J lost 2 bases, and 12 bases stayed unmatched. The germline V gene has CDR1 SGHDT and CDR2 YYEEEE. CDR3 region: CASSSFRTGVRTYNSPLHF. The CDR3 nucleotides read TGTGCCAGCAGCTCTTTCCGGACAGGGGTGCGTACCTATAATTCACCCCTCCACTTT. Drawing the rest from reference TRBV5-6 and TRBJ1-6, the complete variable domain is DAGVTQSPTHLIKTRGQQVTLRCSPKSGHDTVSWYQQALGQGPQFIFQYYEEEERQRGNFPDRFSGHQFPNYSSELNVNALLLGDSALYLCASSSFRTGVRTYNSPLHFGNGTRLTVT.

CDR3: CASSLTSPRGEQFF. The CDR3 DNA is TGTGCCAGCTCACTGACTAGCCCGAGGGGTGAGCAGTTCTTC. The rearrangement links TRBV18 to TRBJ2-1, with 7 bases lining up with TRBD2. With V trimmed by 4 bases and J by 9 bases, 9 bases remained unmatched. CDR1 and CDR2 from the germline V gene are KGHSH and LQKENI. The CDR3 has 14 residues.

The rearrangement uses TRBV27 and TRBJ2-2; TRBD1 matches 8 bases. This CDR3 is built from 17 residues. V shed 1 base, J shed 1 base, and the junction held 5 bases outside the gene matches. Germline assignment: CDR1 MNHEY and CDR2 SMNVEV (reference sequence). The chain's CDR3 is CASSLFSGTGNTGELFF. DNA for the CDR3: TGTGCCAGCAGTTTATTCTCCGGGACAGGGAACACCGGGGAGCTGTTTTTT.

This rearrangement joins TRBV9 to TRBJ2-3; possible D gene TRBD2, 6 bases. There are 14 residues in the CDR3. CDR1 SGDLS and CDR2 YYNGEE come from the germline V gene. The V end was cut by 1 base, the J end by 5 bases, with 11 bases between. The DNA for the CDR3 is TGTGCCAGCAGCGTACGCGGGACCATAGATACGCAGTATTTT. Its protein is CASSVRGTIDTQYF.

A single count supports this clone. This sequence joins TRBV6-1 and TRBJ2-6; tentatively, D is TRBD2 (5 bases). Trimming cost V 3 bases and J 0 bases, with 9 bases left between them. The length of the CDR3 is 16 residues. Germline V gene sequence: CDR1 MNHNS, CDR2 SASEGT. The DNA of the CDR3 is TGTGCCAGCAGTGATAGCGCGATCTCTGGGGCCAACGTCCTGACTTTC. It yields the protein CASSDSAISGANVLTF.

This chain links TRBV27 with TRBJ1-2; D possibly corresponds to TRBD1 (6 bases). From germline, CDR1 is MNHEY and CDR2 SMNVEV (reference sequence). The length of the CDR3 is 15 residues. The V and J ends lost 2 bases and 8 bases respectively, with 18 bases between them. This CDR3 is CASSLEWGPRGGYTF. CDR3 bases: TGTGCCAGCAGTTTAGAGTGGGGGCCCCGAGGGGGCTACACCTTC.

This clone was seen only a few times. The V call is TRBV4-2, the J call TRBJ2-2; 15 bases match TRBD2. There are 16 residues in the CDR3. Germline loops: CDR1 LGHNA, CDR2 YNFKEQ. The V and J ends lost 6 bases and 5 bases, in that order; junction bases with no gene match: 4. CDR3 protein: CASSPGTSGRTGELFF. The CDR3 DNA follows: TGTGCCAGCAGTCCCGGGACTAGCGGGAGGACCGGGGAGCTGTTTTTT.

V gene TRBV27 combines with J gene TRBJ2-7; 14 positions agree with TRBD2. CDR3 size: 15 residues. Looked up from germline, CDR1 is MNHEY and CDR2 is SMNVEV (reference sequence). V trimming: 5 bases; J trimming: 7 bases; junction bases outside the gene matches: 7. The CDR3 DNA reads TGTGCCAGCAGTCCGCCGGGACTAGCGGGAGTTGAGCAGTACTTC. It encodes CASSPPGLAGVEQYF.

The V and J genes are TRBV15 and TRBJ2-7; 10 nucleotides agree with TRBD2. This CDR3 spans 16 amino acids. From germline, CDR1 is LNHNV and CDR2 YYDKDF (reference sequence). V trimming: 4 bases; J trimming: 2 bases; junction bases outside the gene matches: 8. The CDR3 loop is CATSTLAGVHTYEQYF. DNA for the CDR3: TGTGCCACCAGCACCCTAGCGGGAGTACACACCTACGAGCAGTACTTC.

The chain is built from TRBV28 and TRBJ2-6; 8 nucleotides line up with TRBD1. The ends lost 5 bases at V and 2 bases at J; junction bases unmatched: 14. Germline V gives CDR1 MDHEN, CDR2 SYDVKM. The CDR3 runs 19 residues. The CDR3 region is CASSPTLGQGGPGANVLTF. The CDR3 nucleotides are TGTGCCAGCAGTCCGACCCTCGGACAGGGAGGACCTGGGGCCAACGTCCTGACTTTC. Drawing the rest from reference TRBV28 and TRBJ2-6, the complete variable domain is DVKVTQSSRYLVKRTGEKVFLECVQDMDHENMFWYRQDPGLGLRLIYFSYDVKMKEKGDIPEGYSVSREKKERFSLILESASTNQTSMYLCASSPTLGQGGPGANVLTFGAGSRLTVL.

There are a few counts of this clone. V gene TRBV5-1 combines with J gene TRBJ1-1; D might be TRBD1 (5 bases). V was shortened by 2 bases and J by 1 base, with 9 bases between the two germline ends. Per the germline V gene, CDR1 is SGHRS and CDR2 is YFSETQ. CDR3 length equals 14 residues. CDR3 nucleotides: TGCGCCAGCAGCTTAGCGCAGGGGAACACTGAAGCTTTCTTT. Translation: CASSLAQGNTEAFF.